Listed below are T cell receptor beta chains from one sample, sequenced in a study of T cell responses to AZD1222 COVID-19 vaccine. Repertoires were generated with immunoSEQ multiplex PCR, while TCRdb's copy carries only in-frame clones and drops some. This repertoire shows about 130,000 clones, 70% to 90% found once; its top ten account for under 9.5%. The sample here was peripheral blood, taken on day 0 of AZD1222 vaccination. These receptors were collected from an adult in good health. Both conserved end residues are part of each CDR3. Each record gives: J gene, D gene, CDR3 length, clone size, V gene, CDR3 protein, CDR3 DNA. A D gene is named only where the DNA matches it firmly. Clone size is not always given. Where it is, it says once, few, many or a class for expanded clones.

j_call: TRBJ2-1; d_call: .; cdr3_length: 18; clone_size: .; v_call: TRBV7-2; cdr3_aa: CASSVMAVSFRASNEQFF; cdr3_nt: TGTGCCAGCAGCGTTATGGCGGTCTCTTTCAGGGCTTCGAATGAGCAGTTCTTC
j_call: TRBJ2-1; d_call: .; cdr3_length: 17; clone_size: .; v_call: TRBV21-1; cdr3_aa: CASSKARARRPYNEQFF; cdr3_nt: TGTGCCAGCAGCAAAGCCCGGGCCCGGAGACCCTACAATGAGCAGTTCTTC
j_call: TRBJ1-1; d_call: TRBD1; cdr3_length: 12; clone_size: few; v_call: TRBV6-5; cdr3_aa: CASSRGRTEAFF; cdr3_nt: TGTGCCAGCAGCAGGGGGCGAACTGAAGCTTTCTTT
j_call: TRBJ1-1; d_call: .; cdr3_length: 14; clone_size: .; v_call: TRBV11-2; cdr3_aa: CASSSTGVNTEAFF; cdr3_nt: TGTGCCAGCAGCTCGACAGGAGTGAACACTGAAGCTTTCTTT
j_call: TRBJ1-1; d_call: .; cdr3_length: 17; clone_size: .; v_call: TRBV2; cdr3_aa: CASSDGQGKDMSTEAFF; cdr3_nt: TGTGCCAGCAGTGACGGTCAGGGTAAGGATATGAGCACTGAAGCTTTCTTT
j_call: TRBJ1-1; d_call: TRBD1; cdr3_length: 14; clone_size: .; v_call: TRBV5-4; cdr3_aa: CASRGDSMNTEAFF; cdr3_nt: TGTGCCAGCAGAGGGGACAGCATGAACACTGAAGCTTTCTTT
j_call: TRBJ2-1; d_call: TRBD1; cdr3_length: 16; clone_size: .; v_call: TRBV27; cdr3_aa: CASSSWTGGSYNEQFF; cdr3_nt: TGTGCCAGCAGTTCCTGGACAGGGGGCTCCTACAATGAGCAGTTCTTC
j_call: TRBJ2-7; d_call: TRBD2; cdr3_length: 13; clone_size: .; v_call: TRBV29-1; cdr3_aa: CSVTSGRKYEQYF; cdr3_nt: TGCAGCGTGACTAGCGGGAGGAAGTACGAGCAGTACTTC
j_call: TRBJ2-2; d_call: .; cdr3_length: 16; clone_size: .; v_call: TRBV7-7; cdr3_aa: CASSSGLLANTGELFF; cdr3_nt: TGTGCCAGCAGCTCCGGACTCCTCGCGAACACCGGGGAGCTGTTTTTT
j_call: TRBJ2-2; d_call: .; cdr3_length: 14; clone_size: .; v_call: TRBV29-1; cdr3_aa: CSVEPGRNTGELFF; cdr3_nt: TGCAGCGTTGAACCAGGGAGGAACACCGGGGAGCTGTTTTTT
j_call: TRBJ2-7; d_call: TRBD1; cdr3_length: 15; clone_size: .; v_call: TRBV27; cdr3_aa: CASSPAGQGGYEQYF; cdr3_nt: TGTGCCAGCAGTCCGGCAGGACAGGGCGGCTACGAGCAGTACTTC
j_call: TRBJ1-1; d_call: .; cdr3_length: 14; clone_size: .; v_call: TRBV2; cdr3_aa: CASGAGAQGTEAFF; cdr3_nt: TGTGCCAGTGGGGCCGGGGCCCAGGGCACTGAAGCTTTCTTT
j_call: TRBJ2-7; d_call: .; cdr3_length: 12; clone_size: .; v_call: TRBV29-1; cdr3_aa: CSVVGTPYEQYF; cdr3_nt: TGCAGCGTTGTCGGGACACCCTACGAGCAGTACTTC
j_call: TRBJ2-7; d_call: .; cdr3_length: 12; clone_size: .; v_call: TRBV7-2; cdr3_aa: CASSSVGWEQYF; cdr3_nt: TGTGCCAGCAGCTCAGTCGGCTGGGAGCAGTACTTC
j_call: TRBJ1-2; d_call: .; cdr3_length: 13; clone_size: .; v_call: TRBV7-8; cdr3_aa: CASSLSTEVGYTF; cdr3_nt: TGTGCCAGCAGCCTATCGACAGAAGTGGGCTACACCTTC
j_call: TRBJ2-3; d_call: .; cdr3_length: 14; clone_size: few; v_call: TRBV24-1; cdr3_aa: CATAKGGGTDTQYF; cdr3_nt: TGTGCCACCGCCAAGGGGGGCGGCACAGATACGCAGTATTTT
j_call: TRBJ1-4; d_call: TRBD1; cdr3_length: 14; clone_size: .; v_call: TRBV7-9; cdr3_aa: CASSFGQGNEKLFF; cdr3_nt: TGTGCCAGCAGCTTTGGACAGGGTAATGAAAAACTGTTTTTT
j_call: TRBJ1-6; d_call: .; cdr3_length: 17; clone_size: .; v_call: TRBV4-1; cdr3_aa: CASSPSARAGYNSPLHF; cdr3_nt: TGCGCCAGCAGCCCTTCGGCCCGGGCCGGCTATAATTCACCCCTCCACTTT
j_call: TRBJ1-6; d_call: .; cdr3_length: 15; clone_size: .; v_call: TRBV27; cdr3_aa: CASTSDSLLNSPLHF; cdr3_nt: TGTGCCAGCACCTCGGACAGTCTTCTAAATTCACCCCTCCACTTT
j_call: TRBJ2-2; d_call: .; cdr3_length: 15; clone_size: once; v_call: TRBV27; cdr3_aa: CASSLWAGEAGELFF; cdr3_nt: TGTGCCAGCAGTTTATGGGCAGGGGAGGCCGGGGAGCTGTTTTTT
j_call: TRBJ1-4; d_call: TRBD1; cdr3_length: 16; clone_size: .; v_call: TRBV25-1; cdr3_aa: CASSEYMETGTEKLFF; cdr3_nt: TGTGCCAGCAGTGAATATATGGAGACAGGGACTGAAAAACTGTTTTTT
j_call: TRBJ1-2; d_call: .; cdr3_length: 13; clone_size: .; v_call: TRBV2; cdr3_aa: CASSEGADYGYTF; cdr3_nt: TGTGCCAGCAGTGAGGGGGCGGACTATGGCTACACCTTC
j_call: TRBJ1-2; d_call: TRBD1; cdr3_length: 14; clone_size: .; v_call: TRBV19; cdr3_aa: CASGDPGQRYGYTF; cdr3_nt: TGTGCCAGTGGCGACCCGGGACAGCGTTATGGCTACACCTTC
j_call: TRBJ2-2; d_call: .; cdr3_length: 12; clone_size: once; v_call: TRBV28; cdr3_aa: CASRRSTGELFF; cdr3_nt: TGTGCCAGCAGGAGGAGCACCGGGGAGCTGTTTTTT
j_call: TRBJ1-2; d_call: .; cdr3_length: 12; clone_size: .; v_call: TRBV19; cdr3_aa: CASSIQNYGYTF; cdr3_nt: TGTGCCAGTAGTATACAGAACTATGGCTACACCTTC
j_call: TRBJ2-1; d_call: TRBD2; cdr3_length: 14; clone_size: .; v_call: TRBV15; cdr3_aa: CATSPVAGVYEQFF; cdr3_nt: TGTGCCACCAGCCCAGTAGCGGGGGTCTATGAGCAGTTCTTC
j_call: TRBJ1-1; d_call: TRBD1; cdr3_length: 15; clone_size: .; v_call: TRBV28; cdr3_aa: CASSTTGEANTEAFF; cdr3_nt: TGTGCCAGCAGTACGACAGGGGAGGCCAACACTGAAGCTTTCTTT
j_call: TRBJ2-4; d_call: TRBD1; cdr3_length: 14; clone_size: .; v_call: TRBV5-6; cdr3_aa: CASSRDLTGDIQYF; cdr3_nt: TGTGCCAGCAGCCGAGACCTAACAGGGGACATTCAGTACTTC
j_call: TRBJ1-2; d_call: .; cdr3_length: 14; clone_size: .; v_call: TRBV27; cdr3_aa: CASSFSVGNYGYTF; cdr3_nt: TGTGCCAGCAGTTTTTCTGTGGGAAACTATGGCTACACCTTC
j_call: TRBJ1-1; d_call: .; cdr3_length: 13; clone_size: .; v_call: TRBV12-3/TRBV12-4; cdr3_aa: CASSARRVTEAFF; cdr3_nt: TGTGCCAGCAGTGCCCGACGGGTCACTGAAGCTTTCTTT
j_call: TRBJ2-7; d_call: TRBD2; cdr3_length: 16; clone_size: .; v_call: TRBV3-1/TRBV3-2; cdr3_aa: CASSPSRGGSSYEQYF; cdr3_nt: TGTGCCAGCAGCCCTTCGCGGGGGGGAAGCTCCTACGAGCAGTACTTC